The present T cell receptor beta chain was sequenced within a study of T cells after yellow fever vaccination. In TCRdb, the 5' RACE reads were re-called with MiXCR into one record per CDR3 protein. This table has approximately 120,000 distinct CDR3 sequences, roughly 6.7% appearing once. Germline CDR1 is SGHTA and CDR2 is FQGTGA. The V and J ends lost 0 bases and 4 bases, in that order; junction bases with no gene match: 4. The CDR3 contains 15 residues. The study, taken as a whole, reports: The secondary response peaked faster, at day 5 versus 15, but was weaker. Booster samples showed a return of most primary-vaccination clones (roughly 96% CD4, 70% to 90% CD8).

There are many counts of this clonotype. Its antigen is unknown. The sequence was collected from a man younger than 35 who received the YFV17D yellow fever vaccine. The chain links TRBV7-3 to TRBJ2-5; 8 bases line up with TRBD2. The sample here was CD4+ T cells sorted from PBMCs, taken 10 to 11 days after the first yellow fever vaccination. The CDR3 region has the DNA TGTGCCAGCAGCTTAACCGGGGGGGCAGGAGAGACCCAGTACTTC. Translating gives CASSLTGGAGETQYF.